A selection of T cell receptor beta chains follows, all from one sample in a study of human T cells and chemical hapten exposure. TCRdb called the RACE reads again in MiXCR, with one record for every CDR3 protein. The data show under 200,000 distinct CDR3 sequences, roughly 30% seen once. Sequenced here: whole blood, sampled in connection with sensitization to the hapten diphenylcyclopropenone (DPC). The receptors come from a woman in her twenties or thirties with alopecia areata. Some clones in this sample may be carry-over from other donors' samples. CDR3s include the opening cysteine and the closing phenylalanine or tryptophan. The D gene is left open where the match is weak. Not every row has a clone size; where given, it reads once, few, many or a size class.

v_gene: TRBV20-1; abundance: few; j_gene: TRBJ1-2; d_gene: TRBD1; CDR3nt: TGCAGTGCTACCAGACAGGGGTCTAACTATGGCTACACCTTC; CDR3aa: CSATRQGSNYGYTF
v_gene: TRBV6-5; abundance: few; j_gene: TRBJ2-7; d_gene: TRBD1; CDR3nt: TGTGCCACAAGACAGGGGGGCAGGTACGAGCAGTACTTC; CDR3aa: CATRQGGRYEQYF
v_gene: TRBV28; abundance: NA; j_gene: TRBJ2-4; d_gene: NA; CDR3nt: TGTGCCAGCAGCCCCGAACTTAGCATTCAGTACTTC; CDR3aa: CASSPELSIQYF
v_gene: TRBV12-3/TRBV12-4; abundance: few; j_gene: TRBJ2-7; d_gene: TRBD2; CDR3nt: TGTGCCAGCAGTGGGAGGGGTCGAAGCTCCTACGAGCAGTACTTC; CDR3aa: CASSGRGRSSYEQYF
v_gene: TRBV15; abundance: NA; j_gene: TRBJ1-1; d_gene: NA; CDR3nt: TGTGCCACCAGCAGAGACCCAAACGTGGGCACTGAAGCTTTCTTT; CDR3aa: CATSRDPNVGTEAFF
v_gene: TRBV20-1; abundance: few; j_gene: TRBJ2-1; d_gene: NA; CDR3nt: TGCAGTGCTAGTGAAGCGCCCGTATACAATGAGCAGTTCTTC; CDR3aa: CSASEAPVYNEQFF
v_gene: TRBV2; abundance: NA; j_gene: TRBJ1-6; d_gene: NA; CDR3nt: TGTGCCAGCAGTGAAGTGGGGGGTCAGGGGAGCTCCTATAATTCACCCCTCCACTTT; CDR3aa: CASSEVGGQGSSYNSPLHF
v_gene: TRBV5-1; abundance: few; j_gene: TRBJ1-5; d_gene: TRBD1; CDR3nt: TGCGCCAGCAGGGTCTCCGGGGACAGTTATCAGCCCCAGCATTTT; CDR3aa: CASRVSGDSYQPQHF
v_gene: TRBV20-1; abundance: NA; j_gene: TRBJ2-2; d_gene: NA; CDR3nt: TGCAGTGCTAGACAGTCTAGCGCTGGGGCCGGGGAGCTGTTTTTT; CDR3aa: CSARQSSAGAGELFF
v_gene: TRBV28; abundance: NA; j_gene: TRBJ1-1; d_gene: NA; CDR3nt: TGTGCCAGCAGTACACGACAGGTCGGGAACACTGAAGCTTTCTTT; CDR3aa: CASSTRQVGNTEAFF
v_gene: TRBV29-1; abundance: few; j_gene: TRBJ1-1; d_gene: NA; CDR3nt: TGCAGCACAGTGGTCCAGATTCCACCTGGTGAAGCTTTCTTT; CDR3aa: CSTVVQIPPGEAFF
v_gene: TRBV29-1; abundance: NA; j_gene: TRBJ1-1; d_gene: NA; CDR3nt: TGCAGCGGACGCCTGGGACACCCAAGGGGCACTGAAGCTTTCTTT; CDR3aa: CSGRLGHPRGTEAFF
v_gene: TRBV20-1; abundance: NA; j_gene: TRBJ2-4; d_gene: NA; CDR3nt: TGCAGTGCTAGTCAACAGGGTCGGGGCATTCAGTACTTC; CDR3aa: CSASQQGRGIQYF
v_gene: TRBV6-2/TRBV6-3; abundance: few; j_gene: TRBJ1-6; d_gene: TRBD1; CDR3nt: TGTGCCAGCAGTGCGACAGGGGGCCGAAATTCACCCCTCCACTTT; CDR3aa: CASSATGGRNSPLHF
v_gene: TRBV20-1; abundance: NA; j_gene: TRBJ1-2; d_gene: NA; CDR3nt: TGCAGTGCTAGAGATGAAGCTAACTATGGCTACACCTTC; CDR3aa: CSARDEANYGYTF
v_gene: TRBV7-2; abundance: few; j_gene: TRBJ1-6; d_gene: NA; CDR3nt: TGTGCCAGCAGCTCGTGGACAGTCTATAATTCACCCCTCCACTTT; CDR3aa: CASSSWTVYNSPLHF
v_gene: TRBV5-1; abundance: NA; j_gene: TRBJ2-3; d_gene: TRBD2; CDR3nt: TGCGCCAGCAGCTATCTTAGCGGGAGGGCCACAGATACGCAGTATTTT; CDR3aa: CASSYLSGRATDTQYF